The T cell receptor beta chain described here comes from a study of cytomegalovirus exposure and HLA in healthy donors. Points from the study as a whole: Further analysis was carried out later, and it showed several of the most significant clusters appearing linked to common viral pathogens.

As for this clone: Its matching antigen is unknown.

PCR primers comprised 60 Vbeta and 13 Jbeta primers. Clones were sequenced by immunoSEQ multiplex PCR, and TCRdb holds only the in-frame ones, with some missing. The sample lists 170,000 or so clones, approximately 80% occurring once. This CDR3 is 15 amino acids long. Deletions cut 7 bases from V and 2 bases from J, with 17 bases between. The germline V gene has CDR1 LNHDA and CDR2 SQIVND (reference sequence). The source is a man aged 30-40 years in good health and CMV-seropositive. This sequence joins TRBV19 and TRBJ1-2, with TRBD1 as a possible D gene (6 bases). The sequenced material came from PBMCs. The DNA of the CDR3 is TGTGCCAGTATGGGCGGGGGCAGTGAAAACTATGGCTACACCTTC. Translated, it gives CASMGGGSENYGYTF.